This record concerns one T cell receptor (beta chain) sequence. Its antigen target is currently unknown. Base qualities are not recorded, but no much larger clone differs from it by a single base. The germline V gene specifies SGDLS as CDR1 and YYNGEE as CDR2. From its cysteine to its phenylalanine, the CDR3 spans 14 amino acids. This entry keeps only the CDR3 DNA: 42 bases, framed from base 1. The junction shows trimming of 7 bases on V and 2 bases on J, plus 15 bases between the germline ends. This entry belongs to a study of OX40 agonist ivuxolimab in advanced cancers. At the level of the whole study: Ivuxolimab was a fully human IgG2 agonistic monoclonal antibody targeting the costimulatory receptor OX40 (CD134). Intravenous ivuxolimab was administered to patients every 2 weeks at six dose levels: 0.01, 0.1, 0.3, 1.5, 3 and 10 mg/kg. Of the 50 or so patients in dose escalation, some 20 had hepatocellular carcinoma, some 15 had melanoma, 9 had renal cell carcinoma and 9 had head and neck cancer. In the dose-escalation cohort, approximately 83% of patients were male, and the mean age was around 60 years with a range of roughly 23 to 79. Prior anti-PD-1, anti-PD-L1 or anti-CTLA-4 therapy was permitted, and less than 45% of dose-escalation patients had received checkpoint inhibitors. Partial responses were achieved by three dose-escalation patients, of whom one had hepatocellular carcinoma and two had cutaneous melanoma. Peripheral TCRbeta sequencing aimed to test whether ivuxolimab altered TCR sequence diversity and caused clonal T-cell expansion. The paper reports the monotherapy dose-escalation portion (N ≈ 50 patients) of the phase I ivuxolimab trial.

Beyond this particular receptor, the publication reports: The antigen specificity of the clonally expanded peripheral T cells was not determined. Partial responders in the 0.1-3.0 mg/kg groups had among the lowest normalized peripheral clonal expansion, especially among CD8+ T cells. At doses of 0.1 to 3.0 mg/kg, clonal expansion of both CD4+ and CD8+ blood T cells was observed from baseline to week 6. Low levels of normalized T-cell clonal expansion were also seen in some nonresponding patients. After ivuxolimab, CD8+ T cells had more expanded clones than CD4+ T cells on average.

Patients with autoimmune disease history or receiving systemic immunosuppression were excluded from the trial. In every dose cohort, peripheral blood was drawn for TCR sequencing at baseline, cycle 4 day 1, and cycle 7 day 1. Samples were obtained from an open-label, multicenter, first-in-human phase I dose-escalation trial of ivuxolimab. Adults with locally advanced or metastatic head and neck squamous cell, hepatocellular, melanoma or renal cell carcinoma were enrolled in the trial. Before TCR sequencing, CD4+ T cells and CD8+ T cells from peripheral blood were sorted into separate populations. Genomic DNA was isolated from the sorted cells so that the TCRbeta CDR3 region could be sequenced. The immunoSEQ Assay was used to sequence the TCRbeta CDR3 regions. Sourced from immuneACCESS, this table was stored by TCRdb with only in-frame sequences that have V and J called. A share of the clones is absent; for the studies checked, an unresolved V gene accounts for under half, and the remainder has no known explanation. The sample contains about 66,000 clones, approximately 90% of them found a single time. Roughly an eighth of the sample is in the top ten clones.

This clonotype originated in an adult with an advanced solid tumor such as melanoma, head and neck, liver or kidney cancer. The material was CD4+ or CD8+ T cells sorted from blood, obtained in a trial of the OX40 agonist ivuxolimab. The rearrangement joined TRBV9 to TRBJ1-2; no D gene can be assigned with confidence. The CDR3 loop reads CASPKDIRNYGYTF. The nucleotide sequence reads TGTGCCAGCCCCAAAGACATACGGAACTATGGCTACACCTTC.